The 7 T cell receptor beta chains listed next were all sequenced from one sample in a study of cytomegalovirus exposure and HLA in healthy donors. Produced via immunoSEQ multiplex PCR; TCRdb's table is partial and in-frame only. The table includes hundreds of thousands of clones, over 65% detected once. Sequencing was carried out using PBMCs. These TCRs come from a woman younger than 30 in good health and CMV-seronegative.

The rearrangement uses TRBV7-3 and TRBJ2-7, with a weak D call TRBD1 (5 bases). V lost 2 bases and J lost 7, with 12 bases in between. The germline V gene encodes CDR1 SGHTA and CDR2 FQGTGA. The CDR3 runs to 13 residues. CDR3 residues: CASSLGQGGEQYF. As DNA, the CDR3 is TGTGCCAGCAGCTTAGGGCAGGGTGGGGAGCAGTACTTC.

This chain links TRBV18 with TRBJ2-7; tentative D call: TRBD2 (6 bases). V shed 4 bases and J shed 2 bases, with 21 bases lying between them. The CDR3 has 17 amino acids. Germline CDR1 is KGHSH and CDR2 is LQKENI. CDR3 sequence reads: CASSLSGSNTGAYEQYF. CDR3 nucleotide sequence: TGTGCCAGCTCACTTAGTGGATCCAACACGGGAGCCTACGAGCAGTACTTC.

DNA for the CDR3: TGTGCCAGCAGTGATATTGGCGGAGTGGTGTACGAGCAGTACTTC. Protein product: CASSDIGGVVYEQYF. The genes are TRBV2 and TRBJ2-7; no reliable D call. The germline V and J ends were trimmed by 3 bases and 4 bases, with 16 bases remaining between them. Germline assignment: CDR1 SNHLY and CDR2 FYNNEI. This CDR3 spans 15 amino acids.

The chain is built from TRBV5-1 and TRBJ2-5; D perhaps matches TRBD1 (6 bases). Germline V lookup: CDR1 SGHRS, CDR2 YFSETQ. V was clipped by 1 base and J by 3 bases, with 7 bases between them. This CDR3 has 13 residues. The CDR3 nucleotides are TGCGCCAGCAGCTTGTCAGGGGAAGAGACCCAGTACTTC. Translation: CASSLSGEETQYF.

The J gene is TRBJ2-7, the V gene TRBV5-1; D uncertain. The germline CDR1 and CDR2 sequences are SGHRS and YFSETQ. CDR3 length: 12 residues. Trimming took off 5 bases at V and 3 bases at J, with 9 bases between the two ends. CDR3 sequence (DNA): TGCGCCAGCAGGAGGTCTAACTACGAGCAGTACTTC. Its protein product is CASRRSNYEQYF.

This rearrangement joins TRBV27 to TRBJ2-1; D uncertain. This CDR3 is built from 8 residues. V was shortened by 6 bases and J by 15 bases, with 6 bases between the two germline ends. The V gene's germline CDR1 is MNHEY and CDR2 SMNVEV (reference sequence). In DNA form, the CDR3 reads TGTGCCAGCAGATCTATGTTCTTC. Translating it yields CASRSMFF.

The chain recombines TRBV5-1 with TRBJ1-4; TRBD1 matches 9 bases. The CDR3 totals 14 residues. V lost 2 bases, J lost 5 bases, and 1 base stayed unmatched. Germline CDR1 is SGHRS and CDR2 is YFSETQ. The CDR3 reads CASSFTGGNEKLFF. The CDR3 DNA reads as TGCGCCAGCAGCTTTACAGGGGGCAATGAAAAACTGTTTTTT.